These 11 T cell receptor beta chains came from one sample sequenced in a study of blood T cell repertoires in COVID-19. Some clones are missing from TCRdb's copy, which holds only in-frame ones; the method was immunoSEQ multiplex PCR. This table holds 310,000 or so clones, 70% to 90% found once. The sequenced sample consisted of PBMCs or T cells enriched from blood (not recorded which). All receptors come from a woman aged 40 to 55 who had recovered from COVID-19.

This clone was detected only once. The chain carries TRBV7-9 and TRBJ2-7; D perhaps matches TRBD1 (6 bases). The CDR3 runs 14 residues. Trimming stripped 5 bases from V and 2 bases from J, with 13 bases between. Germline CDR1 SEHNR, CDR2 FQNEAQ (reference sequence). CDR3 protein: CASSARTEPYEQYF. CDR3 nucleotides: TGTGCCAGCAGCGCCCGGACAGAACCCTACGAGCAGTACTTC. Full variable domain (rest looked up from reference TRBV7-9 and TRBJ2-7): DTGVSQNPRHKITKRGQNVTFRCDPISEHNRLYWYRQTLGQGPEFLTYFQNEAQLEKSRLLSDRFSAERPKGSFSTLEIQRTEQGDSAMYLCASSARTEPYEQYFGPGTRLTVT.

The chain is built from TRBV2 and TRBJ1-3; possibly TRBD1 for D (5 bases). CDR1 is SNHLY, CDR2 FYNNEI, per germline. Trimming shortened V by 2 bases and J by 3 bases, and 11 bases separated the two germline ends. This CDR3 spans 15 amino acids. CDR3 nucleotide sequence: TGTGCCAGCAGTGAACAGCCAGGGCTTGGAAACACCATATATTTT. It codes for CASSEQPGLGNTIYF.

This sequence joins TRBV29-1 and TRBJ2-5, with 7 positions matching TRBD2. CDR1 and CDR2 (germline): SQVTM, ANQGSEA. This CDR3 comprises 13 residues. V lost 6 bases to trimming and J lost 4 bases; unmatched junction nucleotides: 8. CDR3 sequence reads: CSVAREGPETQYF. CDR3 DNA sequence: TGCAGCGTCGCCAGGGAGGGCCCAGAGACCCAGTACTTC.

This chain connects TRBV7-9 to TRBJ2-3; tentative D call: TRBD2 (6 bases). This CDR3 spans 14 amino acids. The germline gives CDR1 SEHNR, CDR2 FQNEAQ (reference sequence). V was trimmed by 6 bases and J by 11 bases, leaving 21 bases between them. CDR3 sequence (DNA): TGTGCCAGCAGGGGGGGTGAGAGGGCTAGCGAGCAGTATTTT. Its translation: CASRGGERASEQYF.

The V gene is TRBV5-4, the J gene TRBJ1-2; perhaps TRBD1 as D (5 bases). CDR1 SGHNT and CDR2 YYREEE come from the germline V gene (reference sequence). Trimming removed 3 bases from V and 7 bases from J, with 16 bases in between. CDR3 length: 14 amino acids. The CDR3 sequence: CASSSVSGAAGYTF. Written as DNA, the CDR3 is TGTGCCAGCAGCTCGGTGAGCGGGGCTGCTGGCTACACCTTC.

The rearrangement joins TRBV6-1 to TRBJ2-7; D is possibly TRBD1 (5 bases). Trimming removed 1 base from V and 0 bases from J, with 10 bases in between. Germline loops: CDR1 MNHNS, CDR2 SASEGT. The CDR3 contains 15 residues. This CDR3 is CASSEGTWSSYEQYF. DNA for the CDR3: TGTGCCAGCAGTGAAGGGACATGGAGCTCCTACGAGCAGTACTTC.

The chain recombines TRBV28 with TRBJ2-7, with 8 bases fitting TRBD1. Germline-derived CDR1 and CDR2 are MDHEN and SYDVKM. V trimming: 3 bases; J trimming: 13 bases; junction bases outside the gene matches: 14. This CDR3 contains 14 residues. CDR3 nucleotide sequence: TGTGCCAGCAGTTTCTTGCCCGGGACAGGCTACCCTTACTTC. Its protein is CASSFLPGTGYPYF.

The chain carries TRBV15 and TRBJ2-7; D gene unclear. This CDR3 contains 13 residues. Trimming stripped 0 bases from V and 3 bases from J, with 6 bases between. Germline V gene sequence: CDR1 LNHNV, CDR2 YYDKDF (reference sequence). CDR3 region: CATSRDAYYEQYF. The CDR3 nucleotides are TGTGCCACCAGCAGAGATGCCTACTACGAGCAGTACTTC.

The gene calls are TRBV9 and TRBJ2-5; 10 bases map to TRBD1. CDR3 length equals 15 residues. The germline gives CDR1 SGDLS, CDR2 YYNGEE. V was pared by 0 bases and J by 3 bases, with 2 bases of the junction left unmatched. Here the CDR3 DNA reads TGTGCCAGCAGCGTAGAAGGGACAGGGGAAGAGACCCAGTACTTC. This gives the protein CASSVEGTGEETQYF.

Only one count was recorded for this clone. This chain joins TRBV18 and TRBJ2-7, with 12 nucleotides matching TRBD2. V was clipped by 2 bases and J by 4 bases; unmatched bases: 6. CDR1 and CDR2 from the germline V gene are KGHSH and LQKENI. The CDR3 has 16 amino acids. CDR3 amino acids: CASSPETSGSGYEQYF. CDR3 DNA: TGTGCCAGCTCACCAGAGACTAGCGGGAGTGGGTACGAGCAGTACTTC.

This clone appeared a single time. The chain carries TRBV9 and TRBJ2-2, with a tentative D call TRBD2 (7 bases). CDR1 and CDR2 from the germline V gene are SGDLS and YYNGEE. V was pared by 4 bases and J by 7 bases, with 14 bases between. CDR3 length: 14 amino acids. The CDR3 DNA follows: TGTGCCAGCAGCCCCCGGGGGGCAGGCGGGGAGCTGTTTTTT. Protein: CASSPRGAGGELFF.